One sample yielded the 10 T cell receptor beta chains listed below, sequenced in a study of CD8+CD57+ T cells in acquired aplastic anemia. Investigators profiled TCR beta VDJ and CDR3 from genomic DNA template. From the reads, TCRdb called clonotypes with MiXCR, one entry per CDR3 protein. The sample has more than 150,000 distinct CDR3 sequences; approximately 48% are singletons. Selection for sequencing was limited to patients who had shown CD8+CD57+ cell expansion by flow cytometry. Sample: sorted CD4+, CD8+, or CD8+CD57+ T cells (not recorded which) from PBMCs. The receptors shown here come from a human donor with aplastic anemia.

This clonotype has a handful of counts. The CDR3 region has the DNA TGTGCCAGCAGCTTAATGGCCTTAGCGGGGGTTAGTAATGAGCAGTTCTTC. Residues: CASSLMALAGVSNEQFF. The V call is TRBV11-1, the J call TRBJ2-1; 9 bases line up with TRBD2. Losses at the gene ends were 2 bases for V and 7 bases for J; bases not matched to a gene: 12. Germline V gene lookup returns CDR1 SGHAT and CDR2 FQDESV (reference sequence). The CDR3 is 17 residues long.

The CDR3 DNA reads as TGCAGTGCTAGGGAAGGTTACCGCTACGAGCAGTTCTTC. Protein: CSAREGYRYEQFF. The V and J genes are TRBV20-1 and TRBJ2-1, with D uncertain. Germline CDR1 is DFQATT and CDR2 is SNEGSKA (reference sequence). Trimming took off 3 bases at V and 10 bases at J, with 16 bases between the two ends. The CDR3 contains 13 residues.

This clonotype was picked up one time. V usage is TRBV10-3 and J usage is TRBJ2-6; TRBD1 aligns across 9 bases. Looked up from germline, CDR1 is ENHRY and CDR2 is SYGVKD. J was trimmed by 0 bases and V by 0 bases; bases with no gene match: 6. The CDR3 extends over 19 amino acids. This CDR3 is CAISESGGTGNSGANVLTF. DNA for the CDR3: TGTGCCATCAGTGAGTCCGGAGGGACAGGGAACTCTGGGGCCAACGTCCTGACTTTC.

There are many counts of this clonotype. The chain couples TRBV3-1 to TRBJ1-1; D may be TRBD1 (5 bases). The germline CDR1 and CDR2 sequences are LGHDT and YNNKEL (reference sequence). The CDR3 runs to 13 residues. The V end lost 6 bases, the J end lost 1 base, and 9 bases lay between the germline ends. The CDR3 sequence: CASRRQQNTEAFF. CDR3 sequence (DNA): TGTGCCAGCAGACGACAGCAGAACACTGAAGCTTTCTTT.

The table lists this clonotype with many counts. The CDR3 loop reads CASSEPGNYGYTF. The CDR3 nucleotides are TGTGCCAGCAGTGAACCAGGGAACTATGGCTACACCTTC. The chain links TRBV6-1 to TRBJ1-2, with a possible D match to TRBD1 (5 bases). This CDR3 has 13 residues. The germline V gene encodes CDR1 MNHNS and CDR2 SASEGT. Trimming took off 2 bases at V and 2 bases at J, with 6 bases between the two ends.

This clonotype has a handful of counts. The CDR3: CASSSPRTEGIYGYTF. The CDR3 region has the DNA TGTGCCAGCAGTTCTCCCCGGACAGAGGGGATCTATGGCTACACCTTC. V is TRBV27 and J is TRBJ1-2; perhaps TRBD1 as D (6 bases). CDR1 is MNHEY, CDR2 SMNVEV, per germline (reference sequence). CDR3 size: 16 residues. Trimming pared 4 bases from V and 4 bases from J, leaving 19 bases between.

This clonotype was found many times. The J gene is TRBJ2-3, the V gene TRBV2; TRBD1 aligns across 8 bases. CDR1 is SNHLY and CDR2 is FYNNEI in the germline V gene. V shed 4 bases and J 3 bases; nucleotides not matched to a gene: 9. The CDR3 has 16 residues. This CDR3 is CASSGGTGSGTDTQYF. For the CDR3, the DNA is TGTGCCAGCAGTGGGGGGACAGGCTCTGGGACAGATACGCAGTATTTT.

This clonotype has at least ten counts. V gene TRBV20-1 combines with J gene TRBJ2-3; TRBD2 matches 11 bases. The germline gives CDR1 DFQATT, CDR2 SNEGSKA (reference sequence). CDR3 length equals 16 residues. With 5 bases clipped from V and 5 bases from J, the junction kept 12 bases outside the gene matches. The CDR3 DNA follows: TGCAGTGCTGATAAGAATAGCGGGGGGGCCGGAGATACGCAGTATTTT. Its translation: CSADKNSGGAGDTQYF.

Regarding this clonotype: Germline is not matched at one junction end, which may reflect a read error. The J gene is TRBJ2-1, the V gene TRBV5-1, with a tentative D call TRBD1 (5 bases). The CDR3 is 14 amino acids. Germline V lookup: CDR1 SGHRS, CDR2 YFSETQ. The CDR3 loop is CASATTAGHNQQFF. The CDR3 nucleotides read TGCGCCAGCGCCACCACGGCAGGGCACAATCAGCAGTTCTTC.

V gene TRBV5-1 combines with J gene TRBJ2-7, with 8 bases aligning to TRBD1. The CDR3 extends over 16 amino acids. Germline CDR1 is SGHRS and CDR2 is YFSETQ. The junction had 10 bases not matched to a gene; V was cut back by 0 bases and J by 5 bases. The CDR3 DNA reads TGCGCCAGCAGCTTGGTGGGGCCAGGGGGCTTGGACGAGCAGTACTTC. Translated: CASSLVGPGGLDEQYF.